The rows below give T cell receptor beta chains drawn from one sample of a study of T cells in Graves' hyperthyroidism and ophthalmopathy. TCRdb processed the multiplex PCR reads anew with MiXCR; each CDR3 protein has one entry. This table has hundreds of thousands of distinct CDR3 sequences, about half appearing once. Source material: peripheral blood or thyroid tissue (not recorded which). Every receptor here comes from a woman under 30 with Graves' hyperthyroidism. CDR3s include the opening cysteine and the closing phenylalanine or tryptophan. D genes are given only for firm matches. Where a row states a size, it is once, few, many or the class of an expanded clone; other rows omit it.

few,TRBD1,TRBJ1-2,TRBV20-1,TGCAGTGCTAGAGTGGGGCAGGGGGACTCCTATGGCTACACCTTC,CSARVGQGDSYGYTF
NA,NA,TRBJ1-2,TRBV19,TGTGCCAGTAGTACCCCCATCTGGGAGAACTATGGCTACACCTTC,CASSTPIWENYGYTF
few,TRBD1,TRBJ1-2,TRBV25-1,TGTGCCAGCTCACCATCCAGGGGGACGGGTGGCTACACCTTC,CASSPSRGTGGYTF
NA,TRBD1,TRBJ1-1,TRBV7-2,TGTGCCAGTAGGGATCCGGGACAGGGTTTGAACACTGAAGCTTTCTTT,CASRDPGQGLNTEAFF
NA,NA,TRBJ1-6,TRBV10-3,TGTGCCATCAGTCGAGGGACGGCAGACTCACCCCTCCACTTT,CAISRGTADSPLHF
once,TRBD1,TRBJ1-2,TRBV2,TGTGCCAGCGTTGAGGTACAGGGGAACTATGGCTACACCTTC,CASVEVQGNYGYTF
NA,TRBD2,TRBJ2-5,TRBV12-3/TRBV12-4,TGTGCCAGCAGTTTGGTTGGGACTAGTACGGAAGAGACCCAGTACTTC,CASSLVGTSTEETQYF
NA,TRBD1,TRBJ1-1,TRBV29-1,TGCAGCGAGACAGGGGGTAGCGCTGAAGCTTTCTTT,CSETGGSAEAFF
many,TRBD1,TRBJ1-4,TRBV25-1,TGTGCCAGCCGGGGACAGGGCGTCGAAAAACTGTTTTTT,CASRGQGVEKLFF
NA,NA,TRBJ1-6,TRBV5-4,TGTGCCAGCAGCTTGGCTGGGGGCGCGGGTTCACCCCTCCACTTT,CASSLAGGAGSPLHF
few,NA,TRBJ1-1,TRBV19,TGTGCCAGTAGTAGTACATCCAACACTGAAGCTTTCTTT,CASSSTSNTEAFF
few,NA,TRBJ1-1,TRBV6-5,TGTGCCAGCAGGGCCGATTTGAACACTGAAGCTTTCTTT,CASRADLNTEAFF
few,NA,TRBJ2-7,TRBV2,TGTGCCAGCAGTGACGGCCCGGAGCAGTACTTC,CASSDGPEQYF
many,TRBD2,TRBJ2-5,TRBV6-5,TGTGCCAGCAATCCGAGCGGGAGGGCCGGGACCCAGTACTTC,CASNPSGRAGTQYF
few,NA,TRBJ1-2,TRBV7-9,TGTGCCAGCAGCCCGGATATAGATGGCTACACCTTC,CASSPDIDGYTF
NA,NA,TRBJ1-1,TRBV19,TGTGCCAGTAGTATGGACAGTAACACTGAAGCTTTCTTT,CASSMDSNTEAFF
NA,TRBD1,TRBJ1-2,TRBV2,TGTGCCAGCAGTTCACTACTCGACAGGGGCTATGGCTACACCTTC,CASSSLLDRGYGYTF
many,TRBD2,TRBJ2-5,TRBV24-1,TGTGCCACCAGTGATCCGACTAGCGAAGAGACCCAGTACTTC,CATSDPTSEETQYF
NA,NA,TRBJ2-2,TRBV7-8,TGTGCCAGCAGCTTAGTGGACCACCGGGGGAGCGGGGAGCTGTTTTTT,CASSLVDHRGSGELFF
few,NA,TRBJ1-3,TRBV9,TGTGCCAGCAGCGCCCCTGCGGGCTCTGGAAACACCATATATTTT,CASSAPAGSGNTIYF
NA,NA,TRBJ2-7,TRBV10-3,TGTGCCATCAGTGACTATAGCAGCATGCTGAACTACGAGCAGTACTTC,CAISDYSSMLNYEQYF
few,NA,TRBJ1-2,TRBV7-2,TGTGCCAGCAGCTTAGATAGCATGCAGAGAAGTGGCTACACCTTC,CASSLDSMQRSGYTF
NA,TRBD2,TRBJ2-7,TRBV29-1,TGCAGCCCGACTAGCGGGGCCTACGAGCAGTACTTC,CSPTSGAYEQYF
NA,NA,TRBJ1-6,TRBV19,TGTGCCAGTGCAACGGGACACGATAATTCACCCCTCCACTTT,CASATGHDNSPLHF
NA,NA,TRBJ2-5,TRBV7-9,TGTGCCAGCAGCACCCCGGGAAGGGGTGCGTGGGAGACCCAGTACTTC,CASSTPGRGAWETQYF
NA,TRBD2,TRBJ2-7,TRBV29-1,TGCAGCGTCTGGACTAGCGGGGACTACGAGCAGTACTTC,CSVWTSGDYEQYF
NA,NA,TRBJ1-6,TRBV7-9,TGTGCCAGCAGCTTAGGGGGCCTTGCTTCACCCCTCCACTTT,CASSLGGLASPLHF
few,NA,TRBJ1-5,TRBV2,TGTGCCAGCAGCGAGGACCTCGGGGGGCCCCAGCATTTT,CASSEDLGGPQHF
NA,NA,TRBJ1-1,TRBV5-6,TGTGCCAGCAGCCAGTTCGTCCACTGGGGTACTGAAGCTTTCTTT,CASSQFVHWGTEAFF
NA,TRBD2,TRBJ2-7,TRBV5-6,TGTGCCAGCTCGTCGGGAGGGCCTTTCTACGAGCAGTACTTC,CASSSGGPFYEQYF
few,NA,TRBJ2-7,TRBV5-1,TGCGCCAGCAGTTTGTCGGCAGCGTCCTACGAGCAGTACTTC,CASSLSAASYEQYF
many,TRBD1,TRBJ1-1,TRBV25-1,TGTGCCAGCAGTGCCGACAGGGTTTACACTGAAGCTTTCTTT,CASSADRVYTEAFF
NA,NA,TRBJ2-2,TRBV19,TGTGCCACTCTCTTAACCGGGGAGCTGTTTTTT,CATLLTGELFF
few,TRBD1,TRBJ2-2,TRBV7-7,TGTGCTAGCAGCTCCGGACAGGGGGCGCGAACCGGGGAGCTGTTTTTT,CASSSGQGARTGELFF
few,NA,TRBJ2-6,TRBV12-3/TRBV12-4,TGTGCCAGCAGTTTAGGAATCTCTGGGGCCAACGTCCTGACTTTC,CASSLGISGANVLTF
NA,TRBD1,TRBJ2-5,TRBV20-1,TGCAGTGCTAGAGCATACCCCGGGACAGCGGAGACCCAGTACTTC,CSARAYPGTAETQYF
many,NA,TRBJ2-7,TRBV2,TGTGCCAGCAGTGGTTCCGGGGGCAACACCTACGAGCAGTACTTC,CASSGSGGNTYEQYF
NA,TRBD2,TRBJ2-3,TRBV6-1,TGTGCCAGCGGCTCCGGGACTAGCGGGGCAGATACGCAGTATTTT,CASGSGTSGADTQYF
few,NA,TRBJ1-1,TRBV29-1,TGCAGCGTTTACGGGGATAATGAAGCTTTCTTT,CSVYGDNEAFF
NA,TRBD2,TRBJ2-5,TRBV20-1,TGCAGTGCTCCGGGGACTAGCGGAAAAGAGACCCAGTACTTC,CSAPGTSGKETQYF
few,NA,TRBJ2-7,TRBV20-1,TGCAGTGCTAGAGAAACACAGGGATCCTCATACGAGCAGTACTTC,CSARETQGSSYEQYF
few,NA,TRBJ1-5,TRBV7-8,TGTGCCAGCAGCTTAACCCACCGGCTGCCGCCCCAGCATTTT,CASSLTHRLPPQHF
NA,NA,TRBJ1-2,TRBV11-2,TGTGCCAGCAGCCCGGATGGCTACACCTTC,CASSPDGYTF
many,NA,TRBJ1-2,TRBV29-1,TGCAGCGCCGCCGAGGAGGGGGGCTACACCTTC,CSAAEEGGYTF
NA,NA,TRBJ2-2,TRBV6-5,TGTGCCAGCAGTTGGGCTCGGAGTGCCACCGGGGAGCTGTTTTTT,CASSWARSATGELFF
many,NA,TRBJ1-5,TRBV15,TGTGCCACCAGCAGGCCACGGGACATTAGCAATCAGCCCCAGCATTTT,CATSRPRDISNQPQHF
many,TRBD1,TRBJ2-6,TRBV7-9,TGTGCCAGCAGCTCGACAGACAGGGGGCAGTTTGGGGCCAACGTCCTGACTTTC,CASSSTDRGQFGANVLTF
NA,NA,TRBJ2-5,TRBV11-2,TGTGCCAGCAGCATATTCGGACTATCCTCGCAAGAGACCCAGTACTTC,CASSIFGLSSQETQYF
NA,NA,TRBJ2-6,TRBV20-1,TGCAGTGCTAACCAGGGACCGTTCTCTGGGGCCAACGTCCTGACTTTC,CSANQGPFSGANVLTF
NA,NA,TRBJ2-7,TRBV10-3,TGTGCCAGCAGGCACCTCACAGAGGGACCCTACGAGCAGTACTTC,CASRHLTEGPYEQYF
NA,NA,TRBJ1-4,TRBV20-1,TGCAGTGCTGCGAGGGACGGAGCGACTAATGAAAAACTGTTTTTT,CSAARDGATNEKLFF
NA,NA,TRBJ2-5,TRBV7-2,TGTGCCAGCAGCCGGGGCCGTTTAGTATACCAAGAGACCCAGTACTTC,CASSRGRLVYQETQYF
many,NA,TRBJ2-5,TRBV7-9,TGTGCCAGCAGCGACCCGGGACTCTCCAAGAAGACCCAGTACTTC,CASSDPGLSKKTQYF
NA,NA,TRBJ1-3,TRBV19,TGTGCCAGTAGTATTGCAGGCTCTGGAAACACCATATATTTT,CASSIAGSGNTIYF
NA,TRBD1,TRBJ1-5,TRBV10-3,TGTGCCAGCAGCTTACGGGACAGCAATAATCAGCCCCAGCATTTT,CASSLRDSNNQPQHF
few,NA,TRBJ1-5,TRBV14,TGTGCCAGCAGCCGCGCTGAGGGGAGCAGCAATCAGCCCCAGCATTTT,CASSRAEGSSNQPQHF
NA,NA,TRBJ1-2,TRBV7-9,TGTGCCGGCAGCTTCCCCGGGACACACTATGGCTACACCTTC,CAGSFPGTHYGYTF
NA,NA,TRBJ2-2,TRBV19,TGTGCCGGTACTTCTCTAGCGTCGAACACCGGGGAGCTGTTTTTT,CAGTSLASNTGELFF
NA,NA,TRBJ1-3,TRBV5-1,TGCGCCAGCAGCAACGGGGGCGTCAACTCTGGAGACACCATATATTTT,CASSNGGVNSGDTIYF